The present T cell receptor beta chain was sequenced within a study of beta chain features in type 1 diabetes. The sequenced template was cDNA made from the entire isolated RNA. TCRdb's table, derived via immunoSEQ multiplex PCR, lists solely in-frame clones and lacks some. The data hold about 350,000 clones, with around 20% observed a single time. The TCR comes from a young woman in good health. The material sequenced was naive CD4+ T cells from blood.

The CDR3, as DNA: TGTGCCAGCAGCTTTAGCGGGGGATACACAGATACGCAGTATTTT. Amino acid sequence: CASSFSGGYTDTQYF. The genes are TRBV7-2 and TRBJ2-3, with TRBD2 matching over 9 bases. The CDR3 totals 15 residues. Looked up from germline, CDR1 is SGHTA and CDR2 is FQGNSA. Losses at the gene ends were 3 bases for V and 2 bases for J; bases not matched to a gene: 3.